The clone carrying this T cell receptor beta chain was counted ten times or more. Antigen: not known. Amplification of TCR beta CDR3 regions was performed using RNA transcripts as template. First-round RT-PCR targeting the TCR CDR3 was performed with the HTBI primer set. TCRdb called the multiplex PCR reads again in MiXCR, with one record for every CDR3 protein. The sample comprises about 200,000 distinct CDR3 sequences, around 16% of which are singletons, and roughly 55% rests with the top ten. The record originates from a study of T cells in Graves' hyperthyroidism and ophthalmopathy. The patients, who ranged from 18 to 65 in age, presented with newly diagnosed hyperthyroidism lasting under 2 months. Exclusions: uncontrolled infection, other autoimmune disease, pregnancy, lactation. Trimming cost V 1 base and J 5 bases, with 6 bases left between them. Looked up from germline, CDR1 is MDHEN and CDR2 is SYDVKM. This CDR3 is built from 14 residues.

Overall study results and limits: Most thyroid clonotypes expanded above 0.001 appeared in blood too.

The specimen was blood. This TCR was recovered from a woman in her forties or fifties with Graves' hyperthyroidism. The chain employs TRBV28 and TRBJ1-6; D ambiguous. This chain's CDR3 is CASSLSSDNSPLHF. DNA of the CDR3: TGTGCCAGCAGTTTATCTTCAGATAATTCACCCCTCCACTTT.